A selection of T cell receptor beta chains follows, all from one sample in a study of beta chain features in type 1 diabetes. TCRdb keeps only in-frame clones here, not all; method: immunoSEQ multiplex PCR. The table has a few hundred thousand clones, roughly 14% seen once. Sequencing was performed on naive CD4+ T cells from blood. These receptors were obtained from a woman under 30 with type 1 diabetes. Each CDR3 is given with its conserved first and last residue. A D gene is named only where the DNA matches it firmly. Clone size is not always given. Where it is, it says once, few, many or a class for expanded clones.

j_call | clone_size | v_call | d_call | cdr3_aa | cdr3_nt
TRBJ1-1 | - | TRBV15 | - | CATSRDWGQDTEAFF | TGTGCCACCAGCAGAGATTGGGGCCAGGACACTGAAGCTTTCTTT
TRBJ1-1 | few | TRBV5-4 | - | CASSLEEYSREAFF | TGTGCCAGCAGCTTGGAAGAGTACTCTAGGGAGGCTTTCTTT
TRBJ1-2 | once | TRBV30 | TRBD1 | CAWSPGGVGGYTF | TGTGCCTGGAGTCCAGGGGGCGTAGGTGGCTACACCTTC
TRBJ2-4 | - | TRBV29-1 | TRBD2 | CSVAGTIGNIQYF | TGCAGCGTAGCCGGGACTATAGGAAACATTCAGTACTTC
TRBJ2-3 | - | TRBV5-1 | - | CASSSRPTDTQYF | TGCGCCAGCAGCTCTAGGCCAACAGATACGCAGTATTTT
TRBJ2-6 | - | TRBV4-3 | - | CASSQERAVSGANVLTF | TGCGCCAGCAGCCAAGAACGAGCTGTCTCTGGGGCCAACGTCCTGACTTTC
TRBJ2-7 | few | TRBV11-2 | TRBD2 | CASSFPGLAGVVQYF | TGTGCCAGCAGCTTCCCGGGACTAGCGGGAGTTGTGCAGTACTTC
TRBJ2-3 | few | TRBV5-1 | TRBD2 | CASSTPGLAGEADTQYF | TGCGCCAGCAGCACCCCGGGACTAGCGGGAGAGGCAGATACGCAGTATTTT
TRBJ2-3 | few | TRBV9 | - | CASSVGHEVGADTQYF | TGTGCCAGCAGCGTAGGTCATGAGGTAGGAGCAGATACGCAGTATTTT
TRBJ1-5 | - | TRBV28 | - | CASSRSNQPQHF | TGTGCCAGCAGTCGTAGCAATCAGCCCCAGCATTTT
TRBJ2-7 | few | TRBV7-9 | - | CASSLAQGTYEQYF | TGTGCCAGCAGCTTGGCGCAGGGTACGTACGAGCAGTACTTC
TRBJ1-1 | few | TRBV5-1 | - | CASSSDRVDPEAFF | TGCGCCAGCAGCTCGGACAGAGTAGACCCTGAAGCTTTCTTT
TRBJ2-3 | - | TRBV20-1 | - | CSAPRDTQYF | TGCAGTGCCCCCCGAGATACGCAGTATTTT
TRBJ2-1 | few | TRBV18 | - | CASSRAAGPLENEQFF | TGTGCCAGCTCACGAGCGGCGGGGCCCCTTGAGAATGAGCAGTTCTTC
TRBJ2-7 | few | TRBV2 | TRBD2 | CASSASGRNEQYF | TGTGCCAGCAGTGCTAGCGGGAGGAACGAGCAGTACTTC
TRBJ1-4 | - | TRBV7-2 | - | CASSLMGAEKLFF | TGTGCCAGCAGCTTAATGGGGGCCGAAAAACTGTTTTTT
TRBJ2-5 | few | TRBV7-2 | TRBD1 | CASSWGTDRGETQYF | TGTGCCAGCAGCTGGGGGACGGACAGGGGAGAGACCCAGTACTTC
TRBJ1-1 | - | TRBV29-1 | TRBD1 | CSEGGQGRGAFF | TGCAGCGAGGGGGGACAGGGGAGAGGAGCTTTCTTT
TRBJ1-1 | - | TRBV2 | - | CASSRLWNTEAFF | TGTGCCAGCAGCAGACTGTGGAACACTGAAGCTTTCTTT
TRBJ1-2 | few | TRBV15 | - | CATSVRQGSSYGYTF | TGTGCCACCAGCGTCAGGCAAGGCAGTTCGTATGGCTACACCTTC
TRBJ1-5 | few | TRBV6-6 | - | CASSLQSNQPQHF | TGTGCCAGTTCGTTACAGAGCAATCAGCCCCAGCATTTT
TRBJ2-1 | - | TRBV29-1 | TRBD2 | CSVVLLAGNNEQFF | TGCAGCGTTGTACTCCTAGCGGGAAACAATGAGCAGTTCTTC
TRBJ2-5 | - | TRBV30 | - | CAWSLGRETQYF | TGTGCCTGGAGTCTGGGGAGAGAGACCCAGTACTTC
TRBJ1-1 | - | TRBV19 | - | CASSMFSPNTEAFF | TGTGCCAGTAGTATGTTCTCCCCGAACACTGAAGCTTTCTTT
TRBJ2-3 | few | TRBV19 | TRBD2 | CASSPLAVARGGTDTQYF | TGTGCCAGCTCACCGCTAGCGGTCGCCCGGGGGGGGACAGATACGCAGTATTTT
TRBJ2-1 | - | TRBV7-2 | TRBD2 | CASSLRLAGGFPYNEQFF | TGTGCCAGCAGCTTAAGGCTAGCGGGAGGCTTCCCCTACAATGAGCAGTTCTTC
TRBJ2-2 | - | TRBV5-4 | TRBD2 | CASSLVPASGGVELFF | TGTGCCAGCAGCTTGGTCCCAGCTAGCGGGGGAGTGGAGCTGTTTTTT
TRBJ2-7 | few | TRBV5-4 | TRBD1 | CASSLTGTGVYEQYF | TGTGCCAGCAGCCTTACCGGGACAGGGGTGTACGAGCAGTACTTC
TRBJ1-1 | - | TRBV19 | TRBD1 | CASLQGANTEAFF | TGTGCCAGTCTACAGGGGGCGAACACTGAAGCTTTCTTT
TRBJ2-5 | - | TRBV5-4 | - | CASSFRGALQETQYF | TGTGCCAGCAGCTTCAGGGGGGCCCTCCAAGAGACCCAGTACTTC
TRBJ2-5 | few | TRBV29-1 | TRBD1 | CSSTPGTGQETQYF | TGCAGTTCCACTCCTGGGACAGGCCAAGAGACCCAGTACTTC
TRBJ2-5 | few | TRBV27 | TRBD1 | CASSPDRLGYEETQYF | TGTGCCAGCAGTCCGGACAGGTTAGGCTACGAAGAGACCCAGTACTTC
TRBJ1-1 | few | TRBV27 | - | CASSRIDRNTEAFF | TGTGCCAGCAGTCGTATCGACAGGAACACTGAAGCTTTCTTT
TRBJ2-7 | - | TRBV5-1 | - | CASSSTYEQYF | TGCGCCAGCAGCTCCACCTACGAGCAGTACTTC
TRBJ2-5 | - | TRBV5-1 | TRBD2 | CASSLGALADQETQYF | TGCGCCAGCAGCTTGGGGGCACTAGCGGACCAAGAGACCCAGTACTTC
TRBJ2-3 | - | TRBV7-9 | - | CASSLSGALPTDTQYF | TGTGCCAGCAGCCTTTCCGGAGCCCTCCCCACAGATACGCAGTATTTT
TRBJ1-2 | - | TRBV19 | - | CASSQGWRYGYTF | TGTGCCAGCTCACAGGGTTGGCGCTATGGCTACACCTTC